This T cell receptor (beta chain) was profiled in a study of shared clonotypes between healthy human individuals. This clone showed up just once. Distinct nucleotide sequences in the sample also encode this CDR3. Germline V gives CDR1 SGHVS, CDR2 FQNEAQ. V was pared by 3 bases and J by 4 bases, with 5 bases of the junction left unmatched. The CDR3 spans 15 residues. Sequenced by immunoSEQ multiplex PCR; TCRdb stores in-frame clones only, minus some. The sample contains about 380,000 clones, roughly 96% of which appear only once. This TCR derives from a man aged 25 to 45 in good health. The specimen sequenced was memory CD8+ T cells sorted from blood. The subset is: CD45RO+ cells pooled with CCR7-negative TemRA cells. J is TRBJ2-1 and V is TRBV7-8; 8 nucleotides line up with TRBD2. The DNA of the CDR3 is TGTGCCAGCAGCTTGGCGGGAGGCCCTTACAATGAGCAGTTCTTC. Its translation is CASSLAGGPYNEQFF.